This TCR beta chain was observed in a study of T cell changes during pregnancy in multiple sclerosis. Only in-frame clones appear in the TCRdb table, and some are missing; sequencing was by immunoSEQ multiplex PCR. The sample shows fewer than 140,000 clones, about 90% of them seen only once. This clone showed up just once. The sequences come from peripheral blood, collected after pregnancy. The sequence was obtained from a female donor with multiple sclerosis, enrolled in a pregnancy study.

CDR3 DNA: TGTGCCAGCAGCGTAGCCCCGACAGGTGCTAACTATGGCTACACCTTC. This gives the protein CASSVAPTGANYGYTF. V gene TRBV9 combines with J gene TRBJ1-2, with D possibly matching TRBD1 (6 bases). This CDR3 has 16 amino acids. Trimming removed 0 bases from V and 0 bases from J, with 12 bases in between. Looked up from germline, CDR1 is SGDLS and CDR2 is YYNGEE.